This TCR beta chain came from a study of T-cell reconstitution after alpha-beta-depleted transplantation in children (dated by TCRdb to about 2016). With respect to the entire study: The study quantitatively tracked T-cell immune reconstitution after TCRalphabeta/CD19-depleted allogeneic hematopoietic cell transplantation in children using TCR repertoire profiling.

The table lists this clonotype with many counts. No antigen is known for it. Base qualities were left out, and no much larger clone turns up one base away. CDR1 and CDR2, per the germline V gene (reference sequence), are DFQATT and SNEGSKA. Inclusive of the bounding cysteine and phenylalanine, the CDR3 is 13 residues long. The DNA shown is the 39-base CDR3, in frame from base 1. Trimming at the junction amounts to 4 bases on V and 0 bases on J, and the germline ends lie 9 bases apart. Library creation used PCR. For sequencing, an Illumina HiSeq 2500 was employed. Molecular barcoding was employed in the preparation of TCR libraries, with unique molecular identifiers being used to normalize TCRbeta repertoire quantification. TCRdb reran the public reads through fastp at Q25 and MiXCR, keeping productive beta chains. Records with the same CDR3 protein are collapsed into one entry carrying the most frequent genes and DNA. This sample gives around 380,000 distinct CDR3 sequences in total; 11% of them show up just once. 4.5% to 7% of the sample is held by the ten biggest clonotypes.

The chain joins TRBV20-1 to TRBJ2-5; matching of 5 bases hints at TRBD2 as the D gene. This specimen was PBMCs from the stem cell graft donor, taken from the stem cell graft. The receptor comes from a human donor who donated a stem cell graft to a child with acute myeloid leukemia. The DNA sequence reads TGCAGTGCTAAGCCGGGAAACCAAGAGACCCAGTACTTC. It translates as CSAKPGNQETQYF.